This T cell receptor beta chain was sequenced during a study of beta chain features in type 1 diabetes. Study observations and caveats: Lower insertion and higher deletion counts appeared at VDJ junctions in type 1 diabetes patients. High TCR expression in some cells could lead to their over-representation in cDNA sequencing. Patients and controls would share equally any PCR tilt toward shorter templates.

Note on this clone: The antigen is not known.

The authors reverse transcribed all of the isolated RNA, so sequencing captured expressed TCRB transcripts. For naive, central memory and regulatory T cell samples, reads averaged about 3.7 million. Assay: immunoSEQ multiplex PCR; the TCRdb copy retains only in-frame clones and omits some. This table holds 300,000 to 450,000 clones, 10% to 15% found once. The CDR3 spans 16 residues. Between the trimmed V and J ends, which lost 1 base and 2 bases, there was a span of 14 bases. Per germline, CDR1 MGHRA and CDR2 YSYEKL. The sample was naive CD4+ T cells from blood. The genes are TRBV4-1 and TRBJ2-5; D might be TRBD2 (6 bases). The clonotype originates from a young man in good health. CDR3 sequence (DNA): TGCGCCAGCAGCCAAGTCGGCGGGACTTCACAAGAGACCCAGTACTTC. Translation: CASSQVGGTSQETQYF.